The sequence of this TCR beta chain was determined in a study of T cell repertoires in cytomegalovirus infection. Study-level background: Recently identified HLA-C-restricted CMV epitopes were used, and well-studied HLA-B-restricted CMV epitopes were used as well. CMV infection plus the matching HLA type was flagged by public TCR beta signatures.

TCRdb analysed the reads with MiXCR anew, one entry per CDR3 protein. The sample has hundreds of thousands of distinct CDR3 sequences; about 42% are singletons. About this clonotype itself: What it recognizes is unknown.

Germline CDR1 reads MGHRA; CDR2 reads YSYEKL. The germline V and J ends were trimmed by 2 bases and 7 bases, with 21 bases remaining between them. There are 16 residues in the CDR3. Findings and caveats of the study: Dominant in the ex vivo response were TCR beta clonotypes restricted by HLA-C and specific for CMV.

This clonotype was obtained from a human donor in good health (CMV status not recorded). Some clones in this sample may be carry-over from other donors' samples. The V and J genes are TRBV4-1 and TRBJ2-7, with D maybe TRBD1 (5 bases). The source material was cultured PBMCs, sampled from culture after CMV antigen stimulation. Written as DNA, the CDR3 is TGCGCCAGCAGCCAATTAGTTAACAGGTACCCAAATGAGCAGTACTTC. Translating it yields CASSQLVNRYPNEQYF.